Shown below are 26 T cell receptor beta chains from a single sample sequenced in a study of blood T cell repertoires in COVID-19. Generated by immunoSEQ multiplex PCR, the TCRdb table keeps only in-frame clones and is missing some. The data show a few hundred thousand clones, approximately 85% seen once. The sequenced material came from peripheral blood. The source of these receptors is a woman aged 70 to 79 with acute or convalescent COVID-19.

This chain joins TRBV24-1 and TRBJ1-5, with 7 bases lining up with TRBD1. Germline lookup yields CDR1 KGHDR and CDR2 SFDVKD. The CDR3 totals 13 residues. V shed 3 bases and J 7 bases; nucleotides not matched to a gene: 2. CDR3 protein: CATSDAGGQPQHF. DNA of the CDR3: TGTGCCACCAGTGATGCAGGGGGGCAGCCCCAGCATTTT.

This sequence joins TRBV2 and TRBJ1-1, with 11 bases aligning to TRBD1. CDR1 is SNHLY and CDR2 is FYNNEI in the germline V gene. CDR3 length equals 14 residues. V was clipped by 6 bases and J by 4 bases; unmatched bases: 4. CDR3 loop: CASRPDRGPTEAFF. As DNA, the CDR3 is TGTGCCAGCAGACCGGACAGGGGGCCCACTGAAGCTTTCTTT. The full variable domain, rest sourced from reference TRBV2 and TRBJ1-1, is EPEVTQTPSHQVTQMGQEVILRCVPISNHLYFYWYRQILGQKVEFLVSFYNNEISEKSEIFDDQFSVERPDGSNFTLKIRSTKLEDSAMYFCASRPDRGPTEAFFGQGTRLTVV.

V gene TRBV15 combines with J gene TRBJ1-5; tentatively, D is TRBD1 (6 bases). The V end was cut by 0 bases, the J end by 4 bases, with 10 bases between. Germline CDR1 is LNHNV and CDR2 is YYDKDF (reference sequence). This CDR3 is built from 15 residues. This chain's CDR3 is CATSRERTANQPQHF. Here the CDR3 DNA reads TGTGCCACCAGCAGAGAACGGACAGCTAATCAGCCCCAGCATTTT. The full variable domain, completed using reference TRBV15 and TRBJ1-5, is DAMVIQNPRYQVTQFGKPVTLSCSQTLNHNVMYWYQQKSSQAPKLLFHYYDKDFNNEADTPDNFQSRRPNTSFCFLDIRSPGLGDTAMYLCATSRERTANQPQHFGDGTRLSIL.

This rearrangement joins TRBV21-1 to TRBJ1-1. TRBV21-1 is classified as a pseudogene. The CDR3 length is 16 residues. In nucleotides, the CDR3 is TGTGCCAGCAGCAATGAGCCGGAGGGTACGGTATCTGAAGCTTTCTTT. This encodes CASSNEPEGTVSEAFF.

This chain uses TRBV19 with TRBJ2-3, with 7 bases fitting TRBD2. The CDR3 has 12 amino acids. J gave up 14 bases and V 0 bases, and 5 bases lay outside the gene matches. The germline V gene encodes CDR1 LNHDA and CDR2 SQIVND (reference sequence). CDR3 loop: CASSIEGRGRYF. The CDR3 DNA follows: TGTGCCAGTAGTATAGAAGGGCGGGGGAGGTATTTT.

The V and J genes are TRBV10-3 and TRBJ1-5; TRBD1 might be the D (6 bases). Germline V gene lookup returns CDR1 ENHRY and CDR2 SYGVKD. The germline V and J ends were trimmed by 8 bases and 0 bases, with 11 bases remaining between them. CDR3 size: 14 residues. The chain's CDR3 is CAIGGAASNQPQHF. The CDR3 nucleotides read TGTGCCATCGGGGGGGCAGCTAGCAATCAGCCCCAGCATTTT.

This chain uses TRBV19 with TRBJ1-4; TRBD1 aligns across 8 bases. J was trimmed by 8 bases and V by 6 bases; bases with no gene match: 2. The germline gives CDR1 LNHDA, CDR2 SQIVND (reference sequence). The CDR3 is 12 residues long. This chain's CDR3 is CASRQGVEKLFF. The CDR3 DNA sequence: TGTGCCAGTAGACAGGGGGTAGAAAAACTGTTTTTT.

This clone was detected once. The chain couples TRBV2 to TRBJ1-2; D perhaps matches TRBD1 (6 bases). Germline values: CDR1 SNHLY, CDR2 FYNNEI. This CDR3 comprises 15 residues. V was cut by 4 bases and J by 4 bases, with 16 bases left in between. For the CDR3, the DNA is TGTGCCAGCAGTGGGCTCAGGGGCCGATCCTATGGCTACACCTTC. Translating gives CASSGLRGRSYGYTF.

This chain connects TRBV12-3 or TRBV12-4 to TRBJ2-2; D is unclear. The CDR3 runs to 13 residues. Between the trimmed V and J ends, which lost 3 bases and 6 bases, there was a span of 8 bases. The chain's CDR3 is CASSFGGPGELFF. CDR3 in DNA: TGTGCCAGCAGTTTTGGTGGGCCCGGGGAGCTGTTTTTT.

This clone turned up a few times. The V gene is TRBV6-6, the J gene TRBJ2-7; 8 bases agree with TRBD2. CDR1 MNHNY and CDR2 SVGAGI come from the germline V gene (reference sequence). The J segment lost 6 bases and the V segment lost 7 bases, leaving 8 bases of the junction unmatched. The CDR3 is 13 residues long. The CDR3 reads CASTGPGGAEQYF. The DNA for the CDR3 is TGTGCCAGCACCGGGCCCGGGGGGGCCGAGCAGTACTTC.

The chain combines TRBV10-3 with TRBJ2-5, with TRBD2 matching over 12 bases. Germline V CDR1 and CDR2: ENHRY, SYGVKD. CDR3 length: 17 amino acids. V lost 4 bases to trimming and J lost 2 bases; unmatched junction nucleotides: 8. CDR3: CAISGTLLAGGQETQYF. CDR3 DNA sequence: TGTGCCATCAGTGGAACTTTACTAGCGGGGGGACAAGAGACCCAGTACTTC.

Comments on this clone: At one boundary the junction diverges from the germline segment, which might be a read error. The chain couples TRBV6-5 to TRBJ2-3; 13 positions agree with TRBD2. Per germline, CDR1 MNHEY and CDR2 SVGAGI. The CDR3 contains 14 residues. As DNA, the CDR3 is TGTGCCAGCAGTATCCGACCTACTAGCGGGGGGGCCTTTTTT. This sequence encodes CASSIRPTSGGAFF.

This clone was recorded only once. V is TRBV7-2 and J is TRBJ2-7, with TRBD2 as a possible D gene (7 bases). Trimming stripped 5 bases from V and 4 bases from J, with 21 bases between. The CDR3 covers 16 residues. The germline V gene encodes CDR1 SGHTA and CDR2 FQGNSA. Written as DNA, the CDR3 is TGTGCCAGCAGCCTAACTGGGGGGGGCGTAGGGTACGAGCAGTACTTC. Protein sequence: CASSLTGGGVGYEQYF.

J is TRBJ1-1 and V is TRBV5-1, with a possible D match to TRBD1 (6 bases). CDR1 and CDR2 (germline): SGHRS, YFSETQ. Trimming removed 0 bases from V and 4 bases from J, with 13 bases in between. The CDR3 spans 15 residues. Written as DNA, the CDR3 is TGCGCCAGCAGCTTGGATCCGGCGGGGGCCACTGAAGCTTTCTTT. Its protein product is CASSLDPAGATEAFF.

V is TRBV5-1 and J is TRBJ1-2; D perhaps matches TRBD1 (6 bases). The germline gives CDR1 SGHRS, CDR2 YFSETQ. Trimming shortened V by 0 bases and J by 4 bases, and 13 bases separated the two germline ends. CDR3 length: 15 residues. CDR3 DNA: TGCGCCAGCAGCTTGGAGGGAGACAGGCGCTATGGCTACACCTTC. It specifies CASSLEGDRRYGYTF.

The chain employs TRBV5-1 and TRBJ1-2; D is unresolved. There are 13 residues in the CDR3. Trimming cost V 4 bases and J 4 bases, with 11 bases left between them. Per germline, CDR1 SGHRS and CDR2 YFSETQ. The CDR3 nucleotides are TGCGCCAGCAGCCGCGGTGGACTCTATGGCTACACCTTC. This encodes CASSRGGLYGYTF.

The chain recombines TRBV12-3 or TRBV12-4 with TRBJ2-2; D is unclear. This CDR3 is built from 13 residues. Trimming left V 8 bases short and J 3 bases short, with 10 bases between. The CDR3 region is CASGQRHTGELFF. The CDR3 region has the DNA TGTGCCAGCGGGCAGAGACACACCGGGGAGCTGTTTTTT.

The CDR3 loop reads CASSLAGGYEQYF. DNA of the CDR3: TGTGCCAGCAGCTTAGCGGGGGGCTACGAGCAGTACTTC. The genes are TRBV7-9 and TRBJ2-7, with D possibly being TRBD2 (6 bases). The V gene lost 0 bases and the J gene lost 3 bases, with 6 bases spanning the gap. The CDR3 sequence is 13 residues long. Germline CDR1 SEHNR, CDR2 FQNEAQ (reference sequence).

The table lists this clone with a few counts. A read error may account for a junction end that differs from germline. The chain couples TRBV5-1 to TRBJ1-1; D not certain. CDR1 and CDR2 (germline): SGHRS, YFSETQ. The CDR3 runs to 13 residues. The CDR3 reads CASSLDPPWGATF. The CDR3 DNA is TGCGCCAGCAGCTTGGACCCTCCTTGGGGAGCTACCTTT. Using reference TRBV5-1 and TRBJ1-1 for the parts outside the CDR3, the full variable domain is KAGVTQTPRYLIKTRGQQVTLSCSPISGHRSVSWYQQTPGQGLQFLFEYFSETQRNKGNFPGRFSGRQFSNSRSEMNVSTLELGDSALYLCASSLDPPWGATFGQGTRLTVV.

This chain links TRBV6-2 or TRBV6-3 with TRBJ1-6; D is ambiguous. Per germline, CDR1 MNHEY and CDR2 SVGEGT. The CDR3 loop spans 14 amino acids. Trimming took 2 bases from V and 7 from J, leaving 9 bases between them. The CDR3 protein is CASSYPDTNSPLHF. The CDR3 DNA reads TGTGCCAGCAGTTACCCCGACACCAATTCACCCCTCCACTTT.

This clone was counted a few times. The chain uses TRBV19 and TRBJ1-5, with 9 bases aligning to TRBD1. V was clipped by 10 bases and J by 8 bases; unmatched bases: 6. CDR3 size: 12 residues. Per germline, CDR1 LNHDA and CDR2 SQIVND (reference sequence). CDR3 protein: CATSRDREPQHF. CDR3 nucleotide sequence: TGTGCCACTTCCAGGGACAGGGAGCCCCAGCATTTT.

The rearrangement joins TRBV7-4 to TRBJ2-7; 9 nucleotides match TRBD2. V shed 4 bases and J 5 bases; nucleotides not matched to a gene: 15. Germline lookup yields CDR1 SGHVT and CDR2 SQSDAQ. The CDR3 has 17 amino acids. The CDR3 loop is CASSSPSGDLLWHEQYF. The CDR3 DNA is TGTGCCAGCAGCTCTCCTAGCGGGGACCTCCTTTGGCACGAGCAGTACTTC.

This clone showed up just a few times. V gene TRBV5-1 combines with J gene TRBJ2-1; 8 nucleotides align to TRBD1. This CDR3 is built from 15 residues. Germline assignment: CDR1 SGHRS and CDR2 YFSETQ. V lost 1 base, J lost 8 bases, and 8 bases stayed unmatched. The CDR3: CASSLSTARGHEQFF. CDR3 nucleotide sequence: TGCGCCAGCAGCTTGAGTACGGCCAGGGGGCATGAGCAGTTCTTC.

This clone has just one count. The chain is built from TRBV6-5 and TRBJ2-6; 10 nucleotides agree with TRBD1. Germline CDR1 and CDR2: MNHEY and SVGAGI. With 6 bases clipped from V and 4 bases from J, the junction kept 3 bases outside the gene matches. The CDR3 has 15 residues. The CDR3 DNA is TGTGCCAGCAGCGGGACAGGGGTCGGGGCCAACGTCCTGACTTTC. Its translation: CASSGTGVGANVLTF.

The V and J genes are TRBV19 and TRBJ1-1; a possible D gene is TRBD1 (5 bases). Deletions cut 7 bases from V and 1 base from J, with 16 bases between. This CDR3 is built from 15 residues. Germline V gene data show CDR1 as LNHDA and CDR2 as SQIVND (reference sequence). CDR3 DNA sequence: TGTGCCAGTACCCCCACTTGGGGGGGGAACACTGAAGCTTTCTTT. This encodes CASTPTWGGNTEAFF. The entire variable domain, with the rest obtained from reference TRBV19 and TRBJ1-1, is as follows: DGGITQSPKYLFRKEGQNVTLSCEQNLNHDAMYWYRQDPGQGLRLIYYSQIVNDFQKGDIAEGYSVSREKKESFPLTVTSAQKNPTAFYLCASTPTWGGNTEAFFGQGTRLTVV.

The chain's CDR3 is CASSDARTATYEQYF. The CDR3, as DNA: TGTGCCAGCAGTGATGCGCGGACAGCGACCTACGAGCAGTACTTC. The rearrangement uses TRBV6-1 and TRBJ2-7; D perhaps matches TRBD1 (6 bases). V lost 3 bases, J lost 2 bases, and 14 bases lay in between. The germline V gene encodes CDR1 MNHNS and CDR2 SASEGT. The CDR3 has 15 residues.